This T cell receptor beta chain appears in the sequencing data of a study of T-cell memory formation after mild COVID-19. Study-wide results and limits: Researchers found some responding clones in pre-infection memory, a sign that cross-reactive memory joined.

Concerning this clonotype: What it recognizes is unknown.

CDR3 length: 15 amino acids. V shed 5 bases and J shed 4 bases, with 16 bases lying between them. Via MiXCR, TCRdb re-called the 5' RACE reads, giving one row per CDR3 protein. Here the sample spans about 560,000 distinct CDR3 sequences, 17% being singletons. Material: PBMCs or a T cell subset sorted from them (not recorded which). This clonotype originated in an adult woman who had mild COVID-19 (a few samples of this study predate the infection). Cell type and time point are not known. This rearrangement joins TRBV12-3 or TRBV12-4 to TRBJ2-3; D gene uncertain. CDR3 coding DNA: TGTGCCAGCAGTCCCGGGCTCCGAGACTCAGATACGCAGTATTTT. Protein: CASSPGLRDSDTQYF.